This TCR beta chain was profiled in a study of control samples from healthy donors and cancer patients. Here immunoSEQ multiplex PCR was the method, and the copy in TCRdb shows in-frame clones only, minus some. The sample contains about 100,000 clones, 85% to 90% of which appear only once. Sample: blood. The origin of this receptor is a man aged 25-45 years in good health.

The CDR3: CASSGSRAQNAHQPQHF. CDR3 coding DNA: TGTGCCAGCAGTGGCTCCCGGGCCCAGAACGCACATCAGCCCCAGCATTTT. The chain has TRBV28 and TRBJ1-5; D gene unclear. The germline CDR1 and CDR2 sequences are MDHEN and SYDVKM. The V end was cut by 5 bases, the J end by 5 bases, with 22 bases between. This CDR3 is built from 17 residues. The whole variable domain, remainder taken from reference TRBV28 and TRBJ1-5, is DVKVTQSSRYLVKRTGEKVFLECVQDMDHENMFWYRQDPGLGLRLIYFSYDVKMKEKGDIPEGYSVSREKKERFSLILESASTNQTSMYLCASSGSRAQNAHQPQHFGDGTRLSIL.